This T cell receptor (beta chain) was observed in a study of T cells in Graves' hyperthyroidism and ophthalmopathy. Study summary: Peripheral blood was secured at the point of initial diagnosis, before any treatment. Study-wide results and caveats: Researchers found most expanded thyroid clonotypes above 0.001 in blood as well.

About this clonotype itself: Its antigen is not identified.

The source material, RNA transcripts, was used to amplify TCR beta CDR3 regions. Using the HTBI primer set, a first-round RT-PCR was run on the TCR CDR3. Via MiXCR, TCRdb re-called the multiplex PCR reads, giving one row per CDR3 protein. The sample yields about 400,000 distinct CDR3 sequences, over 11% seen once. Individuals with ophthalmopathy presented a Clinical Activity Score of at least 3, a NOSPECS grade of at least 4 and a duration under 3 months. PBMCs were collected from an approximately 9 ml volume of fresh peripheral blood. Trimming took off 2 bases at V and 1 base at J, with 11 bases between the two ends. Germline CDR1 MNHNS, CDR2 SASEGT. The CDR3 sequence is 15 residues long.

The sequence came from a man in his fifties with Graves' ophthalmopathy. Input material: blood. The chain couples TRBV6-1 to TRBJ1-2, with D unclear. The CDR3 DNA reads TGTGCCAGCAGTGAAACCTACGACGGTAACTATGGCTACACCTTC. This sequence encodes CASSETYDGNYGYTF.